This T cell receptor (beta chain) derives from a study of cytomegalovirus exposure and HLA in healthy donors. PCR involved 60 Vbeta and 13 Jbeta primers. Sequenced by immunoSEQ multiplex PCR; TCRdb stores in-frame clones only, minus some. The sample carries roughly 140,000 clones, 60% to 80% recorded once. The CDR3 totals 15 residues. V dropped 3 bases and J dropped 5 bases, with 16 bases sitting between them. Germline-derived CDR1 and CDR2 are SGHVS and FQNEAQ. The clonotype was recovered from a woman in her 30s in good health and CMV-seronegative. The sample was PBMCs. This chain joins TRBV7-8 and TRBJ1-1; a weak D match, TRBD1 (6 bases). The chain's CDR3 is CASSLAGVRGTEAFF. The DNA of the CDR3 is TGTGCCAGCAGCTTGGCCGGAGTTAGGGGGACTGAAGCTTTCTTT.